Listed below are T cell receptor beta chains from one sample, sequenced in a study of PD-1 blockade in classical Hodgkin lymphoma. The protocol was immunoSEQ multiplex PCR, while the TCRdb copy is restricted to in-frame clones and leaves out a portion. Of tens of thousands of clones listed, roughly 73% are singletons. Here the sequenced sample was peripheral blood mononuclear cells (PBMCs), taken at baseline. All receptors come from a human donor with classical Hodgkin lymphoma. The CDR3 runs from the conserved cysteine through the conserved F or W. D genes are given only for firm matches. Rows may omit the clone size; those that give it use once, few, many or a size class.

TRBV6-6	.	.	TRBJ2-1	CASSYPRGDSYNEQFF	TGTGCCAGCAGTTACCCCAGGGGCGACTCCTACAATGAGCAGTTCTTC
TRBV7-2	TRBD2	.	TRBJ2-7	CASSQQRGVFEQYF	TGTGCCAGCAGCCAACAGCGGGGGGTATTCGAGCAGTACTTC
TRBV29-1	.	.	TRBJ1-1	CSASIMNTEAFF	TGCAGCGCCTCAATTATGAACACTGAAGCTTTCTTT
TRBV10-3	.	.	TRBJ2-3	CAISESVGNTQYF	TGTGCCATCAGTGAGTCTGTGGGGAATACGCAGTATTTT
TRBV7-7	.	.	TRBJ2-7	CASSPGAGPTYEQYF	TGTGCCAGCAGCCCGGGGGCGGGGCCAACCTACGAGCAGTACTTC
TRBV12-5	.	.	TRBJ2-1	CASGLDVAGTPWFF	TGTGCTAGTGGTTTGGACGTAGCCGGGACACCGTGGTTCTTC
TRBV18	.	.	TRBJ1-3	CASSPSDSSGNTIYF	TGTGCCAGCTCACCTTCGGACAGCTCTGGAAACACCATATATTTT
TRBV7-6	TRBD1	few	TRBJ2-5	CASSLGTGPQETQYF	TGTGCCAGCAGCCTCGGGACAGGGCCTCAAGAGACCCAGTACTTC
TRBV29-1	.	.	TRBJ2-3	CSVLTPGHEVSDTQYF	TGCAGCGTCCTAACCCCGGGACACGAAGTTTCAGATACGCAGTATTTT
TRBV18	.	.	TRBJ1-4	CASSPPGNEKLFF	TGTGCCAGCTCACCCCCGGGGAATGAAAAACTGTTTTTT
TRBV19	TRBD2	.	TRBJ2-1	CASSRASGGLRNEQFF	TGTGCCAGTAGTCGAGCTAGCGGGGGGCTACGCAATGAGCAGTTCTTC
TRBV15	.	.	TRBJ2-2	CATSRVHGTARGNTGELFF	TGTGCCACCAGCAGAGTCCATGGGACTGCTCGAGGAAACACCGGGGAGCTGTTTTTT
TRBV6-1	.	once	TRBJ2-3	CACDLGLGDTQYF	TGTGCCTGCGACCTAGGGTTAGGAGATACGCAGTATTTT
TRBV5-1	TRBD2	.	TRBJ2-2	CASSLAGGMNTGELFF	TGCGCCAGCAGCTTGGCCGGGGGGATGAACACCGGGGAGCTGTTTTTT
TRBV20-1	.	once	TRBJ2-7	CSAAALYEQYF	TGCAGTGCTGCGGCCCTCTACGAGCAGTACTTC
TRBV11-2	.	.	TRBJ1-2	CASSLGHSNYGYTF	TGTGCCAGCAGCTTAGGACACTCAAACTATGGCTACACCTTC
TRBV21-1	.	.	TRBJ2-7	CASSKEGLAGAQSSYEQYF	TGTGCCAGCAGCAAAGAAGGACTAGCGGGGGCCCAAAGCTCCTACGAGCAGTACTTC
TRBV7-2	.	.	TRBJ2-3	CASSFDSASVSYF	TGTGCCAGCAGCTTTGACTCAGCAAGTGTGTCGTATTTT
TRBV7-9	TRBD1	.	TRBJ1-3	CASSSFSRGLAYGNTIYF	TGTGCCAGCAGCTCATTTAGCAGGGGGCTCGCGTACGGAAACACCATATATTTT
TRBV5-5	TRBD1	.	TRBJ2-7	CASSRSGGRGTYEQYF	TGTGCCAGCAGCCGGTCAGGGGGAAGGGGAACCTACGAGCAGTACTTC
TRBV7-2	TRBD2	.	TRBJ2-3	CASSLRSGGRTDTQYF	TGTGCCAGCAGCCTAAGGAGCGGGGGGCGGACAGATACGCAGTATTTT
TRBV5-6	.	many	TRBJ2-7	CASSLISSTGYEQYF	TGTGCCAGCAGCTTGATAAGTTCAACAGGCTACGAGCAGTACTTC
TRBV21-1	.	.	TRBJ2-5	CASSKDGQVRETQYF	TGTGCCAGCAGCAAAGACGGACAGGTGCGAGAGACCCAGTACTTC
TRBV5-1	.	.	TRBJ2-5	CASSLSHRRQETQYF	TGCGCCAGCAGCTTGTCTCACAGGCGCCAAGAGACCCAGTACTTC
TRBV4-3	.	.	TRBJ1-2	CASSHMTGYGYTF	TGCGCCAGCAGCCATATGACGGGGTATGGCTACACCTTC
TRBV7-7	TRBD2	few	TRBJ2-5	CASPGGQETQYF	TGTGCCAGTCCGGGGGGGCAAGAGACCCAGTACTTC
TRBV10-2	TRBD2	.	TRBJ2-2	CASGRLAGGTGELFF	TGCGCCAGTGGGCGGCTAGCGGGGGGAACCGGGGAGCTGTTTTTT
TRBV7-9	.	.	TRBJ1-1	CASSLGNRPTAFF	TGTGCCAGCAGCTTAGGTAACAGGCCGACGGCTTTCTTT
TRBV6-4	.	.	TRBJ1-1	CASSDSRPVNEAFF	TGTGCCAGCAGTGACTCCCGGCCGGTAAACGAAGCTTTCTTT
TRBV9	TRBD1	.	TRBJ1-4	CASSPYPGQGGKKLFF	TGTGCCAGCAGCCCTTATCCGGGACAGGGAGGTAAAAAACTGTTTTTT
TRBV7-2	TRBD2	.	TRBJ2-3	CASSLELAGGPPGDTQYF	TGTGCCAGCAGCTTAGAACTAGCGGGGGGTCCCCCGGGGGATACGCAGTATTTT
TRBV19	TRBD1	few	TRBJ1-1	CASAGQGNTEAFF	TGTGCCAGTGCGGGACAGGGGAACACTGAAGCTTTCTTT
TRBV6-6	TRBD1	.	TRBJ1-6	CASRTPGQPHSPLHF	TGTGCCAGCAGGACCCCGGGACAGCCTCATTCACCCCTCCACTTT
TRBV19	.	.	TRBJ2-4	CASSRSGSPGAKNIQYF	TGTGCCAGTAGTAGATCCGGGAGTCCTGGGGCCAAAAACATTCAGTACTTC
TRBV5-5	TRBD2	.	TRBJ2-1	CASSLKASGIRPTYNEQFF	TGTGCCAGCAGCTTGAAGGCTAGCGGTATCCGACCAACCTACAATGAGCAGTTCTTC
TRBV21-1	.	.	TRBJ2-7	CASSRTGTVTSYEQYF	TGTGCCAGCAGCAGGACCGGGACAGTTACCTCCTACGAGCAGTACTTC
TRBV7-3	TRBD2	.	TRBJ2-3	CASSLGSLAGGRTDTQYF	TGTGCCAGCAGCTTAGGGTCCCTAGCGGGGGGACGCACAGATACGCAGTATTTT
TRBV4-3	.	.	TRBJ1-2	CASSPGQLYGYTF	TGCGCCAGCAGCCCAGGACAGCTCTATGGCTACACCTTC
TRBV6-5	.	.	TRBJ2-7	CASSRGSSYEQYF	TGTGCCAGCAGTCGGGGTAGCTCCTACGAGCAGTACTTC
TRBV14	.	.	TRBJ1-1	CASSRYGDTEAFF	TGTGCCAGCAGCCGATATGGGGACACTGAAGCTTTCTTT
TRBV7-3	TRBD1	.	TRBJ2-5	CASSSWTGTANQETQYF	TGTGCCAGCAGCTCCTGGACCGGGACAGCAAACCAAGAGACCCAGTACTTC
TRBV7-6	.	.	TRBJ2-1	CASSSRDADEQFF	TGTGCCAGCAGCTCCAGGGACGCCGACGAGCAGTTCTTC
TRBV5-8	.	.	TRBJ2-7	CASSLMGRNYEQYF	TGTGCCAGCAGCTTGATGGGCAGGAACTACGAGCAGTACTTC
TRBV6-1	.	medium-sized	TRBJ1-1	CASSELEAFF	TGTGCCAGCAGTGAATTGGAAGCTTTCTTT
TRBV6-1	.	few	TRBJ1-5	CASSGTLQPQHF	TGTGCCAGCAGCGGGACCCTCCAGCCCCAGCATTTT
TRBV6-5	.	.	TRBJ1-2	CASSYLRPGIYGYTF	TGTGCCAGCAGTTATCTCCGGCCGGGAATCTATGGCTACACCTTC
TRBV5-1	.	.	TRBJ1-6	CASSLDAYNSPLHF	TGCGCCAGCAGCTTGGATGCCTATAATTCACCCCTCCACTTT
TRBV2	.	.	TRBJ2-1	CASSGATSNNEQFF	TGTGCCAGCAGTGGAGCTACTAGTAACAATGAGCAGTTCTTC
TRBV2	.	medium-sized	TRBJ2-2	CASSELTRRETGELFF	TGTGCCAGCAGTGAACTGACTCGCAGGGAGACCGGGGAGCTGTTTTTT
TRBV4-2	TRBD2	.	TRBJ2-7	CASSRLAGGGSYEQYF	TGTGCCAGCAGCCGACTAGCGGGGGGGGGCTCCTACGAGCAGTACTTC
TRBV27	.	.	TRBJ2-7	CASSLGGTGGPSSYEQYF	TGTGCCAGCAGTTTAGGAGGTACCGGGGGGCCCAGCTCCTACGAGCAGTACTTC